Listed below are T cell receptor beta chains from one sample, sequenced in a study of vaccination effects on CD4 cells after COVID-19. Generated by immunoSEQ multiplex PCR, the TCRdb table keeps only in-frame clones and is missing some. Altogether tens of thousands of clones are present, under 70% being singletons, with the ten largest covering around 20%. These receptors' antigens are unknown. Sequences were derived from CD4+ T cells from PBMCs cultured with SARS-CoV-2 spike peptides, sampled before COVID-19 vaccination. These receptors all stem from a human donor who received a COVID-19 vaccine. Both conserved end residues are part of each CDR3. The D gene is left open where the match is weak. A row's size may be missing; if present it is once, few, many or a size class.

j_call: TRBJ1-5; d_call: -; v_call: TRBV12-5; cdr3_length: 13; clone_size: -; cdr3_nt: TGTGCTAGTGGCCAGGGGCGCGATCAGCCCCAGCATTTT; cdr3_aa: CASGQGRDQPQHF
j_call: TRBJ1-2; d_call: TRBD1; v_call: TRBV6-5; cdr3_length: 14; clone_size: few; cdr3_nt: TGTGCCAGCCGGGACAGTCCAGCCTCCTATGGCTACACCTTC; cdr3_aa: CASRDSPASYGYTF
j_call: TRBJ1-2; d_call: -; v_call: TRBV30; cdr3_length: 13; clone_size: -; cdr3_nt: TGTGCCTGGAGTCAGGGGCCGAACTATGGCTACACCTTC; cdr3_aa: CAWSQGPNYGYTF
j_call: TRBJ2-7; d_call: TRBD2; v_call: TRBV28; cdr3_length: 20; clone_size: -; cdr3_nt: TGTGCCAGCAGCCCATTGAGGGGAGCGGGGTTTCACCATCGATCCTACGAGCAGTACTTC; cdr3_aa: CASSPLRGAGFHHRSYEQYF
j_call: TRBJ1-2; d_call: -; v_call: TRBV27; cdr3_length: 15; clone_size: -; cdr3_nt: TGTGCCAGCAGGTGGACAGCCAATTCTAACTATGGCTACACCTTC; cdr3_aa: CASRWTANSNYGYTF
j_call: TRBJ2-7; d_call: TRBD1; v_call: TRBV2; cdr3_length: 13; clone_size: -; cdr3_nt: TGTGCCAGCAGGATGACAGGGGACCACGAGCAGTACTTC; cdr3_aa: CASRMTGDHEQYF
j_call: TRBJ2-2; d_call: TRBD1; v_call: TRBV27; cdr3_length: 15; clone_size: few; cdr3_nt: TGTGCCAGCAGTGAGGGACAGGGGGGGGCCGGGGAGCTGTTTTTT; cdr3_aa: CASSEGQGGAGELFF
j_call: TRBJ1-4; d_call: -; v_call: TRBV27; cdr3_length: 14; clone_size: -; cdr3_nt: TGTGCCAGCAGTTTAGTTGCCCCCGGTGGAAAACTGTTTTTT; cdr3_aa: CASSLVAPGGKLFF
j_call: TRBJ1-4; d_call: TRBD1; v_call: TRBV30; cdr3_length: 15; clone_size: -; cdr3_nt: TGTGCCTGGAGTTTAACAGGGGCAAAAGGTGAAAAACTGTTTTTT; cdr3_aa: CAWSLTGAKGEKLFF
j_call: TRBJ1-5; d_call: -; v_call: TRBV15; cdr3_length: 14; clone_size: -; cdr3_nt: TGTGCCACCGCATCTCTAGCGGCTAATCAGCCCCAGCATTTT; cdr3_aa: CATASLAANQPQHF
j_call: TRBJ1-3; d_call: TRBD1; v_call: TRBV18; cdr3_length: 14; clone_size: -; cdr3_nt: TGTGCCAGCTCGGGACAGGGGTATGGAAACACCATATATTTT; cdr3_aa: CASSGQGYGNTIYF
j_call: TRBJ2-7; d_call: TRBD2; v_call: TRBV28; cdr3_length: 17; clone_size: -; cdr3_nt: TGTGCCAGCAGTCTCCGACTAGCGGGAGTGCTTAGCTACGAGCAGTACTTC; cdr3_aa: CASSLRLAGVLSYEQYF
j_call: TRBJ2-7; d_call: TRBD1; v_call: TRBV28; cdr3_length: 15; clone_size: -; cdr3_nt: TGTGCCAGCAGTCTCCCGGGACAGGGTGAAAACGAGCAGTACTTC; cdr3_aa: CASSLPGQGENEQYF
j_call: TRBJ1-4; d_call: TRBD1; v_call: TRBV10-3; cdr3_length: 12; clone_size: -; cdr3_nt: TGTGCCACTGGGACAGGGAATGAAAAACTGTTTTTT; cdr3_aa: CATGTGNEKLFF
j_call: TRBJ1-2; d_call: -; v_call: TRBV9; cdr3_length: 15; clone_size: few; cdr3_nt: TGTGCCAGCAGCGTAGATGGAGGGCCCTACTATGGCTACACCTTC; cdr3_aa: CASSVDGGPYYGYTF
j_call: TRBJ1-2; d_call: -; v_call: TRBV5-1; cdr3_length: 14; clone_size: once; cdr3_nt: TGCGCCAGCAGCCCGGAAGGGACTAACTATGGCTACACCTTC; cdr3_aa: CASSPEGTNYGYTF
j_call: TRBJ1-6; d_call: -; v_call: TRBV27; cdr3_length: 17; clone_size: few; cdr3_nt: TGTGCCAGCAGTTTATACGTCATGAGCTCCTATAATTCACCCCTCCACTTT; cdr3_aa: CASSLYVMSSYNSPLHF
j_call: TRBJ2-3; d_call: -; v_call: TRBV19; cdr3_length: 14; clone_size: few; cdr3_nt: TGTGCCAGTAGTAACAGGGGGAGGGCAGATACGCAGTATTTT; cdr3_aa: CASSNRGRADTQYF
j_call: TRBJ2-3; d_call: TRBD1; v_call: TRBV24-1; cdr3_length: 16; clone_size: -; cdr3_nt: TGTGCCACCAGTGATGCCGGGACAGGGGGCACAGATACGCAGTATTTT; cdr3_aa: CATSDAGTGGTDTQYF